Listed below are T cell receptor beta chains from one sample, sequenced in a study of tumor and adjacent non-tumor tissue in lung cancer. TCRdb re-called the multiplex PCR reads with MiXCR, one entry per CDR3 protein. The data show 81,000 or so distinct CDR3 sequences, roughly 80% seen once. Source material: distant non-tumor lung tissue. Every receptor here comes from a man aged 55 to 70 with non-small cell lung cancer. The CDR3 runs from the conserved cysteine through the conserved F or W. D genes are given only for firm matches. Size is stated for part of the rows, as once, few or many counts, or as a class when the clone is expanded.

TRBJ2-1 | TRBV11-2 | many | TRBD2 | CASSSSGGYNEQFF | TGTGCCAGCAGCTCTAGCGGGGGATACAATGAGCAGTTCTTC
TRBJ2-7 | TRBV28 | - | - | CASSFRGALYEQYF | TGTGCCAGCAGTTTCCGGGGGGCCCTATACGAGCAATACTTC
TRBJ2-5 | TRBV6-5 | - | - | CVSSDAGTAGAQNF | TGTGTCAGCAGTGATGCCGGGACCGCGGGGGCCCAGAACTTC
TRBJ1-1 | TRBV6-1 | - | - | CASSDGPRAGSGAFF | TGTGCCAGCAGCGATGGGCCGAGGGCCGGATCTGGAGCTTTCTTT
TRBJ2-7 | TRBV28 | many | TRBD1 | CASGLTDRVDEQYF | TGTGCCAGCGGATTAACAGACAGGGTAGACGAGCAGTACTTC
TRBJ2-3 | TRBV4-3 | - | - | CAISQDRADTTYAQYF | TGCGCCATCAGCCAAGATAGAGCGGACACCACATATGCGCAATATTTT
TRBJ2-2 | TRBV20-1 | once | - | CTARFSENTGELFF | TGCACTGCTAGATTCTCCGAGAACACCGGGGAGCTTTTTTTT
TRBJ2-7 | TRBV11-2 | - | TRBD1 | CASSSGTGPYEQYF | TGTGCCAGCAGCTCCGGGACAGGGCCCTACGAACAGTACTTC
TRBJ1-1 | TRBV5-4 | - | TRBD1 | CACSGRTGLGNTEASF | TGTGCCTGCAGCGGGCGGACAGGGCTTGGGAACACTGAAGCTTCCTTT
TRBJ2-5 | TRBV4-3 | - | - | CASSRGVAGGETQYF | TGCGCCAGCAGCCGAGGTGTCGCAGGGGGGGAGACCCAGTACTTC
TRBJ2-2 | TRBV29-1 | few | TRBD1 | CSVGEDRATGELLF | TGCAGCGTTGGTGAGGACAGGGCCACCGGGGAGTTGTTATTT
TRBJ2-7 | TRBV29-1 | - | - | CSIGGGRSYEQYF | TGCAGTATTGGAGGCGGGCGCTCCTACGAGCAGTACTTC
TRBJ1-2 | TRBV7-8 | - | - | CASNSTVSTVHGCNF | TGTGCCAGCAACTCTACAGTTAGCACAGTCCATGGCTGCAACTTC
TRBJ2-5 | TRBV11-2 | - | - | CASSSRWKETQYF | TGTGCCAGCAGCTCAAGATGGAAAGAGACCCAGTACTTC
TRBJ2-3 | TRBV6-5 | - | - | CARIAGIDTQYF | TGTGCCAGAATCGCAGGCATAGATACGCAGTATTTT
TRBJ1-1 | TRBV6-1 | - | TRBD1 | CARSEDRGDTEFFF | TGTGCCAGGAGTGAAGACAGGGGCGACACTGAATTTTTCTTT
TRBJ2-7 | TRBV20-1 | - | - | CSTIEVTYEQYF | TGCAGTACTATTGAGGTCACCTACGAGCAGTACTTC
TRBJ1-2 | TRBV29-1 | - | - | CNVEAWYGYTF | TGCAACGTTGAAGCGTGGTACGGCTACACCTTC
TRBJ2-7 | TRBV20-1 | - | - | CSGIVTVGGKYKQYF | TGCAGCGGTATTGTGACAGTCGGGGGAAAGTACAAGCAGTACTTC
TRBJ2-7 | TRBV20-1 | once | - | CTASAVTYDQYF | TGCACTGCTAGTGCGGTCACCTATGATCAGTACTTC
TRBJ2-5 | TRBV11-2 | - | TRBD2 | CASSSAAGGPKETQYF | TGTGCCAGCAGCTCCGCAGCGGGGGGGCCAAAGGAGACCCAGTACTTC
TRBJ2-7 | TRBV10-3 | few | - | CAIKGVPYSEQYF | TGTGCCATCAAGGGGGTACCCTACTCCGAGCAGTACTTC
TRBJ2-5 | TRBV5-4 | - | TRBD2 | CASNYGLARSQETKYF | TGTGCCAGCAACTACGGACTAGCGCGAAGCCAAGAGACCAAGTACTTC
TRBJ2-7 | TRBV6-6 | - | - | CASRNRDGPYNEQYF | TGTGCCAGCAGGAACCGGGACGGGCCCTACAATGAGCAGTACTTC
TRBJ2-5 | TRBV11-3 | - | TRBD1 | CASSVTGRTGQDTQYF | TGTGCCAGCAGCGTAACGGGTCGGACAGGACAAGATACCCAGTACTTC
TRBJ1-6 | TRBV12-3/TRBV12-4 | - | - | CASMSGRRSPFHF | TGTGCCAGCATGTCAGGGAGGAGGTCACCCTTCCACTTT
TRBJ1-1 | TRBV20-1 | - | - | CSVRVNSEALF | TGCAGTGTCAGGGTTAACTCTGAAGCTTTATTT
TRBJ2-5 | TRBV6-2/TRBV6-3 | - | TRBD1 | CASRVGTGMETQYF | TGTGCCAGCAGGGTGGGGACAGGGATGGAGACCCAGTACTTC
TRBJ2-1 | TRBV4-1 | - | TRBD1 | CASSQDRGPRGWAEQFF | TGTGCCAGCAGCCAAGATCGGGGCCCCAGGGGGTGGGCTGAGCAGTTCTTC
TRBJ2-7 | TRBV5-4 | - | - | CVSRLNGGPYEQYF | TGTGTCAGCAGGTTGAACGGGGGACCCTACGAGCAGTACTTC
TRBJ2-5 | TRBV6-6 | few | TRBD2 | CASNPPGLAGGPETQYF | TGTGCCAGCAACCCCCCGGGACTAGCGGGAGGGCCGGAGACCCAGTACTTC
TRBJ2-1 | TRBV30 | - | - | CAWSVSVLTFGEQFF | TGTGCCTGGAGTGTATCGGTACTAACATTCGGTGAGCAGTTCTTC
TRBJ2-5 | TRBV24-1 | - | TRBD1 | CATSDPGDRGENQYF | TGTGCCACCAGTGATCCCGGGGACAGGGGAGAGAACCAGTACTTC
TRBJ1-5 | TRBV6-5 | - | - | CVSSYLQGSNHPHHF | TGTGTCAGCAGTTACCTACAGGGAAGTAATCATCCCCATCATTTT
TRBJ2-6 | TRBV6-5 | - | TRBD2 | CASSLAGAGSGTNVLTF | TGTGCCAGTAGTTTAGCGGGGGCCGGCTCTGGGACCAACGTCCTGACTTTC
TRBJ2-2 | TRBV6-2/TRBV6-3 | - | - | CASTLGVNTGELFF | TGCGCCAGCACGTTAGGGGTTAATACCGGGGAGCTGTTTTTT
TRBJ1-1 | TRBV11-2 | - | - | CASNFVGRGTEAFF | -
TRBJ2-4 | TRBV4-2 | - | - | CASSPHTGGGAKNIQYF | TGTGCCAGCAGTCCCCATACGGGCGGAGGGGCCAAAAACATTCAGTACTTC
TRBJ2-1 | TRBV11-3 | - | TRBD2 | CPSSLDRIAGIGNEQFF | TGTCCCAGCAGCTTAGATCGAATAGCGGGAATAGGTAATGAGCAGTTCTTC
TRBJ2-1 | TRBV4-2 | many | TRBD2 | CASSQDGAGTSGSNEQFF | TGTGCCAGCAGCCAAGATGGGGCTGGGACTAGCGGGAGCAATGAGCAGTTCTTC
TRBJ1-6 | TRBV20-1 | - | - | CTATQGVNSPLHF | TGTACTGCTACGCAGGGTGTTAATTCACCCCTCCACTTT
TRBJ2-5 | TRBV11-3 | - | - | CVSSFTGKETHYF | TGTGTCAGCAGCTTTACCGGGAAAGAGACCCATTACTTC
TRBJ2-3 | TRBV4-2 | - | TRBD2 | CACSPNSGMADTQYF | TGTGCCTGCAGCCCGAATAGCGGGATGGCAGATACGCAGTATTTT
TRBJ2-2 | TRBV4-3 | - | - | CASSQDPAGSGELLF | TGCGCCAGCAGCCAAGATCCTGCAGGCTCCGGGGAGCTGCTTTTT
TRBJ2-7 | TRBV5-5 | - | TRBD1 | CASRFRRGQGARYEQYF | TGTGCCAGCAGGTTCAGGCGGGGCCAGGGGGCCAGGTACGAACAGTACTTC
TRBJ2-3 | TRBV6-4 | - | - | CANSDSSTDTHYF | TGTGCCAACAGTGACTCCAGCACAGATACGCATTATTTT
TRBJ2-5 | TRBV20-1 | - | - | CSASETVETQYF | TGCAGTGCTTCCGAGACAGTAGAGACGCAGTACTTC
TRBJ2-7 | TRBV7-8 | once | - | CASSLEGGGGSYEQYF | TGTGCCAGCAGCTTAGAAGGAGGGGGCGGCTCCTACGAGCAGTACTTT
TRBJ2-6 | TRBV11-2 | few | - | CASNPISGAKILTF | TGTGCCAGCAATCCTATCTCTGGGGCCAAAATCCTGACCTTC
TRBJ2-7 | TRBV6-1 | - | - | CANRETPMEQYF | TGTGCCAACAGAGAGACTCCGATGGAGCAGTACTTC
TRBJ2-2 | TRBV11-1 | - | TRBD2 | CASSWTCGGANTGELFF | TGTGCCAGCAGCTGGACTTGCGGGGGGGCTAACACCGGGGAGCTGTTTTTT
TRBJ2-7 | TRBV4-1 | - | - | CANNKRSYKQYF | TGCGCCAACAATAAGCGGAGCTACAAGCAGTACTTC
TRBJ1-1 | TRBV11-2 | - | TRBD1 | CASSFQGVWNTEAFF | TGTGCCAGCAGCTTTCAGGGGGTTTGGAACACTGAAGCTTTCTTT